Following are 25 T cell receptor beta chains from one sample sequenced in a study of control samples from healthy donors and cancer patients. Libraries were prepared by immunoSEQ multiplex PCR; TCRdb keeps only in-frame clonotypes and omits some of them. The data hold about 120,000 clones, with 85% to 95% observed a single time. The sample comprised PBMCs. Source of these receptors: a man older than 75 with head and neck cancer.

The gene calls are TRBV12-3 or TRBV12-4 and TRBJ2-3; D is uncertain. CDR3 length: 13 residues. Trimming shortened V by 5 bases and J by 3 bases, and 9 bases separated the two germline ends. The CDR3 loop reads CASSTSGTDTQYF. DNA for the CDR3: TGTGCCAGCAGTACCTCAGGAACAGATACGCAGTATTTT.

The DNA for the CDR3 is TGTGCCAGCAGTTTTGGGGGACAGGTGGGGTACTTC. Protein sequence: CASSFGGQVGYF. This chain uses TRBV12-3 or TRBV12-4 with TRBJ2-7, with 8 bases matching TRBD1. V trimming: 3 bases; J trimming: 12 bases; junction bases outside the gene matches: 7. The CDR3 is 12 residues long.

The chain employs TRBV3-1 (or the pseudogene TRBV3-2) and TRBJ1-2, with D hard to call. The CDR3 extends over 17 amino acids. V lost 0 bases, J lost 0 bases, and 14 bases lay in between. Germline loops: CDR1 LGHDT, CDR2 YNNKEL (reference sequence). CDR3 sequence (DNA): TGTGCCAGCAGCCAAGATGGTAAGACGGTCCCTAACTATGGCTACACCTTC. This sequence encodes CASSQDGKTVPNYGYTF.

The CDR3, as DNA: TGTGCCAGCAGCTTCGACAGGAAGCGGACTGAAGCTTTCTTT. Protein sequence: CASSFDRKRTEAFF. The chain carries TRBV7-8 and TRBJ1-1; TRBD1 might be the D (6 bases). The CDR3 is 14 residues long. Per germline, CDR1 SGHVS and CDR2 FQNEAQ. V was clipped by 3 bases and J by 5 bases, with 13 bases between them.

The J gene is TRBJ2-2, the V gene TRBV27, with a weak D call TRBD2 (5 bases). The germline V gene encodes CDR1 MNHEY and CDR2 SMNVEV (reference sequence). V lost 6 bases and J lost 0, with 14 bases in between. This CDR3 comprises 16 residues. CDR3 nucleotides: TGTGCCAGCAGCCGAAGGAGGTCCCCGAACACCGGGGAGCTGTTTTTT. Translation: CASSRRRSPNTGELFF.

This clone has a single count. The rearrangement joins TRBV9 to TRBJ1-1; D gene uncertain. V was clipped by 0 bases and J by 2 bases, with 11 bases between them. This CDR3 has 15 amino acids. CDR1 SGDLS and CDR2 YYNGEE come from the germline V gene. CDR3 sequence (DNA): TGTGCCAGCAGCGTAGGGGTTATGGGCAACACTGAAGCTTTCTTT. This encodes CASSVGVMGNTEAFF.

To note about this clone: Other DNA sequences in the sample encode the same CDR3. The chain links TRBV15 to TRBJ2-7; D is unclear. This CDR3 is 15 amino acids long. Deletions cut 0 bases from V and 3 bases from J, with 12 bases between. The V gene's germline CDR1 is LNHNV and CDR2 YYDKDF (reference sequence). The chain's CDR3 is CATSRDRAGNYEQYF. The CDR3 DNA follows: TGTGCCACCAGCAGAGATCGGGCTGGGAACTACGAGCAGTACTTC.

This chain connects TRBV5-1 to TRBJ1-3; 7 bases are a match to TRBD1. After removal of 7 bases from V and 0 bases from J, the junction contained 7 bases not matched to a gene. The V gene's germline CDR1 is SGHRS and CDR2 YFSETQ. CDR3 length: 15 amino acids. CDR3: CASSRQGRSGNTIYF. CDR3 nucleotides: TGCGCCAGCTCTCGACAGGGACGCTCTGGAAACACCATATATTTT.

This clone appeared once. J is TRBJ2-7 and V is TRBV12-5; 11 bases fit TRBD1. The CDR3 is 15 residues long. V trimming: 6 bases; J trimming: 0 bases; junction bases outside the gene matches: 4. Germline V gene lookup returns CDR1 LGHNT and CDR2 FRNRAP. CDR3 sequence: CASGRGTGGSYEQYF. The CDR3 DNA follows: TGTGCTAGTGGGCGAGGGACAGGGGGCTCCTACGAGCAGTACTTC. The full variable domain, rest sourced from reference TRBV12-5 and TRBJ2-7, is DARVTQTPRHKVTEMGQEVTMRCQPILGHNTVFWYRQTMMQGLELLAYFRNRAPLDDSGMPKDRFSAEMPDATLATLKIQPSEPRDSAVYFCASGRGTGGSYEQYFGPGTRLTVT.

The gene calls are TRBV25-1 and TRBJ2-5; D may be TRBD1 (6 bases). Trimming pared 1 base from V and 1 base from J, leaving 7 bases between. The CDR3 loop spans 14 amino acids. In germline, CDR1 is MGHDK, CDR2 SYGVNS. The CDR3 DNA follows: TGTGCCAGCAGTGAATTAGGGGGCCAAGAGACCCAGTACTTC. Protein product: CASSELGGQETQYF.

The rearrangement uses TRBV15 and TRBJ1-2; D not resolved. Between the trimmed V and J ends, which lost 0 bases and 0 bases, there was a span of 8 bases. The CDR3 extends over 15 amino acids. Germline V gene data show CDR1 as LNHNV and CDR2 as YYDKDF (reference sequence). CDR3 in DNA: TGTGCCACCAGCAGAGATTTGCAACCTAACTATGGCTACACCTTC. It translates to CATSRDLQPNYGYTF. Full variable domain (remainder filled in from reference TRBV15 and TRBJ1-2): DAMVIQNPRYQVTQFGKPVTLSCSQTLNHNVMYWYQQKSSQAPKLLFHYYDKDFNNEADTPDNFQSRRPNTSFCFLDIRSPGLGDTAMYLCATSRDLQPNYGYTFGSGTRLTVV.

As concerns this clone: Within the sample, other DNA sequences also encode this same CDR3. The chain combines TRBV5-5 with TRBJ1-2, with D unclear. With 0 bases removed from V and 2 bases from J, the gap between germline ends came to 8 bases. Germline V gives CDR1 SGHKS, CDR2 YYEKEE (reference sequence). CDR3 size: 14 residues. In DNA form, the CDR3 reads TGTGCCAGCAGCTTGGACCGAGCAAACTATGGCTACACCTTC. Protein sequence: CASSLDRANYGYTF.

The V call is TRBV15, the J call TRBJ2-7; D may be TRBD1 or TRBD2 (6 bases each). There are 15 residues in the CDR3. Germline V gives CDR1 LNHNV, CDR2 YYDKDF (reference sequence). V lost 4 bases, J lost 0 bases, and 13 bases lay in between. The chain's CDR3 is CATSKGGKGSYEQYF. For the CDR3, the DNA is TGTGCCACCAGCAAGGGGGGCAAAGGCTCCTACGAGCAGTACTTC.

V is TRBV18 and J is TRBJ1-1, with 9 positions matching TRBD1. Germline lookup yields CDR1 KGHSH and CDR2 LQKENI. There are 14 residues in the CDR3. V was pared by 6 bases and J by 6 bases, with 8 bases of the junction left unmatched. CDR3 sequence: CASSSGQGTSEAFF. The DNA for the CDR3 is TGTGCCAGCTCTTCCGGACAGGGGACGTCTGAAGCTTTCTTT.

In this sample, this clone turned up a few times. The rearrangement joins TRBV2 to TRBJ1-6, with 9 bases identical to TRBD1. In germline, CDR1 is SNHLY, CDR2 FYNNEI. J was trimmed by 7 bases and V by 2 bases; bases with no gene match: 12. CDR3 size: 18 residues. CDR3 sequence: CASSEHRGLRLANSPLHF. The CDR3 DNA reads as TGTGCCAGCAGTGAACACAGGGGGCTTCGATTGGCGAATTCACCCCTCCACTTT.

The chain has TRBV27 and TRBJ2-7; 8 bases map to TRBD1. J lost 9 bases, V lost 9 bases, and 19 bases had no gene match. There are 15 residues in the CDR3. Germline CDR1 reads MNHEY; CDR2 reads SMNVEV (reference sequence). The CDR3 nucleotides are TGTGCCAGTACCCCAACAGGGGGGCCTATCGTTCGGCAGTACTTC. Translated: CASTPTGGPIVRQYF.

V is TRBV27 and J is TRBJ2-3, with 15 bases lining up with TRBD2. Germline trimming cut 5 bases from V and 6 bases from J; bases unmatched to any gene: 3. Germline CDR1 and CDR2: MNHEY and SMNVEV (reference sequence). There are 15 residues in the CDR3. The CDR3 DNA is TGTGCCAGCAGTCAAGGGACTAGCGGGAGGGATACGCAGTATTTT. Translating gives CASSQGTSGRDTQYF.

This sequence joins TRBV3-1 (or the pseudogene TRBV3-2) and TRBJ2-5; either TRBD1 or TRBD2 may fit D (6 bases each). V lost 5 bases to trimming and J lost 4 bases, with 14 bases between them. This CDR3 region has 14 residues. Germline CDR1 and CDR2: LGHDT and YNNKEL (reference sequence). This chain's CDR3 is CASSSRRGSETQYF. Written as DNA, the CDR3 is TGTGCCAGCAGCTCCCGGAGGGGGTCAGAGACCCAGTACTTC.

The chain links TRBV5-4 to TRBJ2-5; tentatively, D is TRBD1 (6 bases). This CDR3 has 16 amino acids. Germline V lookup: CDR1 SGHNT, CDR2 YYREEE (reference sequence). The V end lost 4 bases, the J end lost 0 bases, and 16 bases lay between the germline ends. The CDR3 DNA reads as TGTGCCAGCAGCAACACCATAGGACAGTACCAAGAGACCCAGTACTTC. Its protein is CASSNTIGQYQETQYF.

A single count supports this clone. The gene calls are TRBV27 and TRBJ2-5, with 12 bases lining up with TRBD1. The ends lost 4 bases at V and 5 bases at J; junction bases unmatched: 8. CDR3 length equals 16 residues. The germline gives CDR1 MNHEY, CDR2 SMNVEV (reference sequence). The CDR3 sequence: CASSSSGTGGRETQYF. The CDR3 coding sequence is TGTGCCAGCAGTTCATCCGGGACAGGGGGCAGGGAGACCCAGTACTTC.

The V call is TRBV27, the J call TRBJ2-7; TRBD1 is a possible D gene (6 bases). Germline V gives CDR1 MNHEY, CDR2 SMNVEV (reference sequence). The CDR3 contains 13 residues. Deletions cut 6 bases from V and 0 bases from J, with 9 bases between. The CDR3 DNA sequence: TGTGCCAGCAGGGACAGCGGCTCCTACGAGCAGTACTTC. Translation: CASRDSGSYEQYF.

The chain is built from TRBV18 and TRBJ1-4; D is undetermined. CDR1 is KGHSH, CDR2 LQKENI, per germline. Trimming cost V 3 bases and J 5 bases, with 13 bases left between them. The CDR3 loop spans 15 amino acids. CDR3 protein: CASSPPLPQNEKLFF. The CDR3 coding sequence is TGTGCCAGCTCACCGCCACTACCCCAAAATGAAAAACTGTTTTTT.

This chain joins TRBV29-1 and TRBJ1-1, with 7 bases fitting TRBD1. With V trimmed by 5 bases and J by 0 bases, 12 bases remained unmatched. This CDR3 region has 16 residues. CDR1 and CDR2 from the germline V gene are SQVTM and ANQGSEA. CDR3 bases: TGCAGCGTTCACGACCGTGGGACAGCAATGAACACTGAAGCTTTCTTT. This encodes CSVHDRGTAMNTEAFF.

The rearrangement uses TRBV5-6 and TRBJ1-4; D uncertain. The length of the CDR3 is 14 residues. Germline values: CDR1 SGHDT, CDR2 YYEEEE. The V and J ends lost 2 bases and 7 bases respectively, with 12 bases between them. The CDR3 loop is CASSFYSEGEKLFF. The CDR3, as DNA: TGTGCCAGCAGCTTCTACAGTGAGGGTGAAAAACTGTTTTTT.

The chain couples TRBV27 to TRBJ1-1; D is unclear. The V end lost 6 bases, the J end lost 5 bases, and 13 bases lay between the germline ends. The length of the CDR3 is 13 residues. Looked up from germline, CDR1 is MNHEY and CDR2 is SMNVEV (reference sequence). The DNA of the CDR3 is TGTGCCAGCAGAGGACCCTTAAGGACTGAAGCTTTCTTT. Translating it yields CASRGPLRTEAFF.